The sequence of this T cell receptor beta chain was determined in a study of radiation and T cells in renal cell carcinoma. V was clipped by 1 base and J by 8 bases, with 14 bases between them. CDR1 and CDR2 (germline): LNHNV, YYDKDF (reference sequence). This CDR3 comprises 15 residues. Time point denoted: blood 4 weeks post-SBRT, at nephrectomy. Specified treatment: 15 Gy SBRT to primary tumor, nephrectomy 4 weeks later. Nephrectomy followed 15 Gy stereotactic body radiation by 4 weeks. Radiation-treated patients gave blood at baseline, week 2 and week 4. Comments on this clone: The antigen is not known.

Only in-frame clones appear in the TCRdb table, and some are missing; sequencing was by immunoSEQ multiplex PCR. The sample holds approximately 86,000 clones, approximately 80% seen once. Study-wide results and limits: Pretreatment tumor biopsies were lacking, so baseline clonotypes are unknown. In blood, top tumor clones expanded by 2 weeks, shrinking by 4.

Specimen: blood, collected from a patient whose treatment included radiotherapy and nephrectomy. This clonotype was obtained from a middle-aged man with renal cell carcinoma. The V call is TRBV15, the J call TRBJ1-4; the D gene is possibly TRBD1 (5 bases). The CDR3 nucleotides read TGTGCCACCAGCAGAGTTATCGCCGGGGGGGAAAAACTGTTTTTT. It translates to CATSRVIAGGEKLFF.